The T cell receptor (beta chain) described here comes from a study of T cell repertoires in ileal Crohn's disease. At the level of the study: About half of patients got postoperative therapy: 11 thiopurines, approximately 18 anti-TNF.

In the case of this clone: What it recognizes is unknown.

Germline assignment: CDR1 LGHNA and CDR2 YSLEER. This CDR3 has 16 residues. The V gene lost 4 bases and the J gene lost 4 bases, with 18 bases spanning the gap. Regarding the study as a whole: Compared with CD4 T cells, sorted CD8 cells carried more expanded clones.

The table came from immunoSEQ multiplex PCR; TCRdb's copy has only in-frame clones and leaves some out. Altogether approximately 27,000 clones are present, about four fifths being singletons, with the ten largest covering around 19%. The V gene is TRBV4-3, the J gene TRBJ2-3, with D perhaps TRBD2 (6 bases). The TCR comes from an adult with Crohn's disease. Input material: ileal tissue. The CDR3 loop is CASSRRSGTSSDTQYF. CDR3 nucleotides: TGCGCCAGCAGCCGACGATCCGGGACTTCTTCAGATACGCAGTATTTT.